These 2 T cell receptor beta chains came from one sample sequenced in a study of T cell responses to AZD1222 COVID-19 vaccine listed by TCRdb under 2021. Receptor libraries were prepared by the immunoSEQ multiplex PCR assay. In its TCRdb copy, this immuneACCESS table keeps in-frame sequences only and misses some clones. Where compared with another copy, unresolved V genes explain less than half of these, and the others have no known cause. This sample comprises roughly 120,000 clones, approximately 90% of them detected only once. The ten largest clones take up more than 15% of the sample. The time point label corresponds to: baseline before first vaccination. The material was peripheral blood, obtained on day 0 of AZD1222 vaccination. The receptors were sampled from an adult in good health.

The rearrangement uses TRBV6-2 or TRBV6-3 and TRBJ1-5; 7 bases agree with TRBD1. The junction had 11 bases not matched to a gene; V was cut back by 5 bases and J by 1 base. In germline, CDR1 is MNHEY, CDR2 SVGEGT. This CDR3 comprises 17 residues. CDR3 DNA: TGTGCCAGCAGTCACCCCACAGGGGCCGGGAGCAATCAGCCCCAGCATTTT. It codes for CASSHPTGAGSNQPQHF.

The chain combines TRBV5-4 with TRBJ2-7; weak D call: TRBD1 (6 bases). The V end lost 1 base, the J end lost 7 bases, and 12 bases lay between the germline ends. Germline V lookup: CDR1 SGHNT, CDR2 YYREEE (reference sequence). The CDR3 length is 13 residues. The CDR3 region is CASSLMGAREQYV. CDR3 DNA: TGTGCCAGCAGCTTGATGGGGGCAAGGGAGCAGTACGTC.